The rows below give T cell receptor beta chains drawn from one sample of a study of human T cells and chemical hapten exposure. TCRdb ran MiXCR on the RACE reads and lists one entry per CDR3 protein. The repertoire has about 340,000 distinct CDR3 sequences, about 7% of them found once; the top ten carry approximately 8.9%. Source: whole blood, taken in connection with sensitization to the hapten diphenylcyclopropenone (DPC). The receptor set was obtained from a woman under 30 with alopecia areata. Some clones in this sample may be carry-over from other donors' samples. CDR3s include the opening cysteine and the closing phenylalanine or tryptophan. Each record gives: D gene, clone size, V gene, J gene, CDR3 protein, CDR3 DNA. A D gene is named only where the DNA matches it firmly. A clone size is listed for some rows: how often the clone was seen (once, few, many), or a class if it is expanded.

TRBD1	-	TRBV27	TRBJ1-3	CASSPGTDSGNTIYF	TGTGCCAGCAGTCCAGGGACAGACTCTGGAAACACCATATATTTT
-	many	TRBV20-1	TRBJ2-3	CSASVGSADTQYF	TGCAGTGCTAGTGTAGGGTCCGCAGATACGCAGTATTTT
TRBD1	-	TRBV7-2	TRBJ2-1	CASSLHGTGAREQFF	TGTGCCAGCAGCTTACATGGGACAGGGGCACGTGAGCAGTTCTTC
-	few	TRBV11-2	TRBJ1-1	CASSLWAGGQMNTEAFF	TGTGCCAGCAGCTTATGGGCCGGGGGCCAGATGAACACTGAAGCTTTCTTT
-	-	TRBV7-2	TRBJ2-2	CASSFRVSGELFF	TGTGCCAGCAGCTTCAGGGTGTCCGGGGAGCTGTTTTTT
-	once	TRBV4-3	TRBJ1-1	CASSQDGAANTEAFF	TGCGCCAGCAGCCAAGATGGGGCAGCGAACACTGAAGCTTTCTTT
-	many	TRBV5-6	TRBJ1-1	CASSLVRVGEAFF	TGTGCCAGCAGCTTGGTCAGGGTTGGTGAAGCTTTCTTT
-	few	TRBV6-6	TRBJ2-6	CASSDQGLAGANVLTF	TGTGCCAGCAGTGATCAGGGGTTAGCTGGGGCCAACGTCCTGACTTTC
-	many	TRBV21-1	TRBJ2-3	CASSPSLGEWADTQYF	TGTGCCAGCAGCCCCTCTCTGGGGGAGTGGGCAGATACGCAGTATTTT
-	-	TRBV25-1	TRBJ1-2	CASSTPTVRGYTF	TGTGCCAGCAGTACTCCGACAGTACGAGGCTACACCTTC
-	many	TRBV6-5	TRBJ1-1	CASSYSPGAMNTEAFF	TGTGCCAGCAGTTACTCACCAGGGGCAATGAACACTGAAGCTTTCTTT
-	-	TRBV20-1	TRBJ2-7	CSARSKVRPYEQYF	TGCAGTGCTAGATCGAAGGTCAGACCCTACGAGCAGTACTTC
TRBD1	few	TRBV7-2	TRBJ1-2	CASSLGQGAGGYTF	TGTGCCAGCAGCTTAGGACAGGGGGCCGGAGGCTACACCTTC
-	-	TRBV12-3/TRBV12-4	TRBJ2-2	CASSLFPGTGELFF	TGTGCCAGCAGTCTATTTCCCGGGACCGGGGAGCTGTTTTTT
-	many	TRBV2	TRBJ1-2	CASRDAGQANYGYTF	TGTGCCAGCAGGGACGCGGGACAAGCTAACTATGGCTACACCTTC
-	few	TRBV5-6	TRBJ2-3	CASSLDTTDTQYF	TGTGCCAGCAGCTTGGACACTACAGATACGCAGTATTTT
-	few	TRBV9	TRBJ1-1	CASSVVGIEAFF	TGTGCCAGCAGCGTAGTGGGGATTGAAGCTTTCTTT
-	many	TRBV18	TRBJ1-2	CASSAGEKYGYTF	TGTGCCAGCTCAGCAGGGGAAAAGTATGGCTACACCTTC
TRBD1	-	TRBV10-3	TRBJ2-3	CAGGTGGSDTQYF	TGTGCCGGCGGGACAGGGGGCTCAGATACGCAGTATTTT
-	-	TRBV5-1	TRBJ2-7	CASSLGPQTGTTYEQYF	TGCGCCAGCAGCTTGGGTCCCCAGACAGGGACTACCTACGAGCAGTACTTC
-	-	TRBV21-1	TRBJ1-4	CASSNKAGTGDEKLFF	TGTGCCAGCAGCAACAAAGCCGGGACAGGGGACGAAAAACTGTTTTTT
-	-	TRBV5-4	TRBJ2-6	CASRSPDSFSGANVLTF	TGTGCCAGCCGTTCCCCGGACAGCTTCTCTGGGGCCAACGTCCTGACTTTC
TRBD1	-	TRBV12-5	TRBJ1-4	CASGPGTGRNEKLFF	TGTGCTAGTGGTCCGGGGACAGGAAGGAACGAAAAACTGTTTTTT
-	many	TRBV5-1	TRBJ2-7	CASSLLNGASEQYF	TGCGCCAGCAGCTTGCTGAATGGTGCGAGTGAGCAGTACTTC
TRBD1	-	TRBV25-1	TRBJ1-4	CASSDRDRGSFNEKLFF	TGTGCCAGCAGTGATCGGGACAGGGGATCCTTTAATGAAAAACTGTTTTTT
TRBD1	-	TRBV12-3/TRBV12-4	TRBJ1-6	CASSSGTALHF	TGTGCCAGCAGTTCGGGGACAGCCCTCCACTTT
-	-	TRBV20-1	TRBJ1-6	CSASSYSSDSPLHF	TGCAGTGCTAGTTCGTACTCATCTGATTCACCCCTCCACTTT
-	many	TRBV6-5	TRBJ1-6	CASSSSDNSPLHF	TGTGCCAGCAGTTCGTCAGATAATTCACCCCTCCACTTT
-	many	TRBV11-2	TRBJ2-7	CASSPVNRASSTYEQYF	TGTGCCAGCAGCCCCGTAAATCGGGCCTCGTCGACCTACGAGCAGTACTTC
-	many	TRBV2	TRBJ2-1	CASRWEVWDEQFF	TGTGCCAGCCGGTGGGAGGTCTGGGATGAGCAGTTCTTC
-	-	TRBV2	TRBJ1-2	CASSEWTAAYGYTF	TGTGCCAGCAGTGAATGGACCGCCGCCTATGGCTACACCTTC
-	many	TRBV24-1	TRBJ1-1	CATRGGEINTEAFF	TGTGCCACCAGGGGCGGGGAGATCAACACTGAAGCTTTCTTT
-	many	TRBV11-2	TRBJ2-6	CASSLVPAGANVLTF	TGTGCCAGCAGCTTAGTACCTGCTGGGGCCAACGTCCTGACTTTC
-	-	TRBV18	TRBJ2-5	CASSPWAQETQYF	TGTGCCAGCTCACCATGGGCCCAAGAGACCCAGTACTTC
-	-	TRBV15	TRBJ2-7	CATSRGSYEQYF	TGTGCCACCAGCAGAGGATCCTACGAGCAGTACTTC
-	few	TRBV28	TRBJ1-2	CASSSSGDYTF	TGTGCCAGCAGTTCATCAGGGGACTACACCTTC
-	-	TRBV5-5	TRBJ1-1	CASSLGQVYTEAFF	TGTGCCAGCAGCTTGGGGCAGGTTTACACTGAAGCTTTCTTT
-	few	TRBV6-2/TRBV6-3	TRBJ2-5	CASSLVGMEETQYF	TGTGCCAGCAGTTTAGTAGGGATGGAAGAGACCCAGTACTTC
-	many	TRBV6-6	TRBJ1-5	CASSSTGVGGNQPQHF	TGTGCCAGCAGTTCCACCGGAGTGGGAGGCAATCAGCCCCAGCATTTT
TRBD2	many	TRBV7-3	TRBJ2-1	CASSSNPSSGEQFF	TGTGCCAGCAGCTCGAACCCATCTAGCGGAGAGCAGTTCTTC
TRBD1	-	TRBV4-1	TRBJ2-7	CASSHPGQANYEQYF	TGCGCCAGCAGCCATCCGGGACAGGCTAACTACGAGCAGTACTTC
-	-	TRBV6-5	TRBJ2-7	CASSSGPTREQYF	TGTGCCAGCAGTTCAGGGCCCACTCGGGAGCAGTACTTC
TRBD2	few	TRBV4-2	TRBJ2-1	CASSQDPPGRGDYNEQFF	TGTGCCAGCAGCCAAGATCCCCCGGGGCGGGGGGACTACAATGAGCAGTTCTTC
TRBD1	many	TRBV12-3/TRBV12-4	TRBJ1-1	CASSRTGDTEAFF	TGTGCCAGCAGCAGGACAGGGGACACTGAAGCTTTCTTT
-	many	TRBV5-1	TRBJ2-3	CASSASSTDTQYF	TGCGCCAGCAGCGCCTCTAGCACAGATACGCAGTATTTT
TRBD2	-	TRBV20-1	TRBJ2-7	CSALRPGLAGNYEQYF	TGCAGTGCTCTCAGGCCGGGACTAGCGGGGAACTACGAGCAGTACTTC
TRBD1	few	TRBV28	TRBJ2-3	CASRKPTGGGPQPKTQYF	TGTGCCAGCAGAAAACCGACAGGGGGGGGCCCGCAGCCTAAGACGCAGTATTTT
-	many	TRBV4-3	TRBJ2-2	CASSQEAERQLFF	TGCGCCAGCAGCCAAGAAGCAGAAAGACAGCTGTTTTTT
TRBD2	-	TRBV7-8	TRBJ2-2	CASSDLVQRGGYTGELFF	TGTGCCAGCAGCGACCTCGTGCAGCGGGGGGGCTACACCGGGGAGCTGTTTTTT
-	many	TRBV27	TRBJ1-2	CASSQTPNYGYTF	TGTGCCAGCAGTCAGACACCTAACTATGGCTACACCTTC
-	many	TRBV6-5	TRBJ2-1	CASSYDFDDEQFF	TGTGCCAGCAGTTACGACTTCGACGATGAGCAGTTCTTC
TRBD2	-	TRBV6-5	TRBJ2-3	CASSRHIAGGSTQYF	TGTGCCAGCAGCCGCCATATAGCGGGGGGTTCCACGCAGTATTTT
-	-	TRBV29-1	TRBJ1-2	CSVLKGQNYGYTF	TGCAGCGTCCTTAAAGGACAAAACTATGGCTACACCTTC